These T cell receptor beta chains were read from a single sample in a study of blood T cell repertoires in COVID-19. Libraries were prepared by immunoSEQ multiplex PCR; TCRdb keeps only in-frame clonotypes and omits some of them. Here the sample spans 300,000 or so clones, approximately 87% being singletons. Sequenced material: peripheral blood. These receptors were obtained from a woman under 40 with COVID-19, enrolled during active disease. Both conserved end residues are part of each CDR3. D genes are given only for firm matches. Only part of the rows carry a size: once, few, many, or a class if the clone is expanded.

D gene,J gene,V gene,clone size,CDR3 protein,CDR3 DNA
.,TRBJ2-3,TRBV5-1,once,CASSGNRADTQYF,TGCGCCAGCAGCGGAAACAGGGCCGATACGCAGTATTTT
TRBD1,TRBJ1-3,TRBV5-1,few,CASMTGPGNTIYF,TGCGCCAGTATGACAGGGCCCGGAAACACCATATATTTT
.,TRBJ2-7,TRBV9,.,CASSPSLGGFFEQYF,TGTGCCAGCAGCCCCTCCCTTGGGGGGTTTTTCGAGCAGTACTTC
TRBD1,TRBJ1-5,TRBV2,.,CASRPTGSRQPQHF,TGTGCCAGCAGGCCGACAGGGAGTCGACAGCCCCAGCATTTT
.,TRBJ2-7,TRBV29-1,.,CSVGAYSYEQYF,TGCAGCGTGGGGGCATATTCCTACGAGCAGTACTTC
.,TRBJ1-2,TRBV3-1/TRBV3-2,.,CASSHTGPAYGYTF,TGTGCCAGCAGCCATACAGGGCCGGCCTATGGCTACACCTTC
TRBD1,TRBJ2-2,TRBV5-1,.,CASRDSNTGELFF,TGCGCCAGCCGGGACAGTAACACCGGGGAGCTGTTTTTT
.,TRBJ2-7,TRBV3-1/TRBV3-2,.,CASSQDALWHEQYF,TGTGCCAGCAGCCAAGATGCCCTTTGGCACGAGCAGTACTTC
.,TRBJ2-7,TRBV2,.,CASYSNLRGNEQYF,TGTGCCAGTTACTCAAACCTTAGGGGTAACGAGCAGTACTTC
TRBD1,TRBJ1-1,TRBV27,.,CASSLGQGHTEAFF,TGTGCCAGCAGTTTGGGACAGGGACACACTGAAGCTTTCTTT
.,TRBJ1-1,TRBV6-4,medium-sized,CASSDAGGGSTEAFF,TGTGCCAGCAGTGATGCGGGAGGAGGAAGCACTGAAGCTTTCTTT
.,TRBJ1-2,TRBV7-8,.,CASSYMTPPEGGYTF,TGTGCCAGCAGCTACATGACACCTCCCGAGGGTGGCTACACCTTC
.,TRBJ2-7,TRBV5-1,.,CASSLPSRDEQYF,TGCGCCAGCAGCTTGCCTTCCAGGGACGAGCAGTACTTC
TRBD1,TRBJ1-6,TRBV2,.,CASSRDRGESPLHF,TGTGCCAGCAGTCGGGACAGGGGTGAATCACCCCTCCACTTT
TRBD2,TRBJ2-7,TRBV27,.,CASSFLASGRVASDEQYF,TGTGCCAGCAGTTTTCTTGCTAGCGGGAGGGTGGCTAGCGACGAGCAGTACTTC
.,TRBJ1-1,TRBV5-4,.,CASSLGLNTEAFF,TGTGCCAGCAGCTTGGGCCTAAACACTGAAGCTTTCTTT
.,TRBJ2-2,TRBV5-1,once,CASSLGQFTGELFF,TGCGCCAGCAGCTTGGGACAGTTCACCGGGGAGCTGTTTTTT